One and the same sample provided the 10 T cell receptor beta chains below, sequenced in a study of cytomegalovirus exposure and HLA in healthy donors. The PCR contained 60 Vbeta and 13 Jbeta primers. The protocol was immunoSEQ multiplex PCR, while the TCRdb copy is restricted to in-frame clones and leaves out a portion. The table has about 200,000 clones, approximately 82% seen once; the top ten hold 1.5% to 2%. Input material: PBMCs. These TCRs come from a woman between 18 and 29 years old in good health and CMV-seronegative.

The rearrangement uses TRBV7-9 and TRBJ2-7, with 11 bases matching TRBD1. The germline V gene has CDR1 SEHNR and CDR2 FQNEAQ (reference sequence). The CDR3 sequence is 16 residues long. The CDR3 coding sequence is TGTTCCAGCGCTCCACCAGGACAGGGGGCGATCTACGAGCAGTACGTC. Translated, it gives CSSAPPGQGAIYEQYV.

This clone was detected only a few times. V gene TRBV11-3 combines with J gene TRBJ2-6, with no clear D. The V end was cut by 3 bases, the J end by 2 bases, with 8 bases between. The CDR3 sequence is 15 residues long. Per germline, CDR1 SGHNT and CDR2 YENEEA. The CDR3 sequence is CASSFSSAGANVLTF. The CDR3 nucleotides read TGTGCCAGCAGCTTTTCTAGTGCTGGGGCCAACGTCCTGACTTTC.

Points on this clone: A junction end diverges from the germline sequence, so it may reflect a read error. The chain has TRBV7-9 and TRBJ1-2; TRBD1 matches 7 bases. The CDR3 contains 13 residues. The V gene's germline CDR1 is SEHNR and CDR2 FQNEAQ (reference sequence). Written as DNA, the CDR3 is TGTTCCAGCACTTCGCGGGACAGTGTACCCTACACCTTC. Translation: CSSTSRDSVPYTF.

This rearrangement joins TRBV7-2 to TRBJ2-1, with 7 bases matching TRBD2. V shed 5 bases, J shed 4 bases, and the junction held 5 bases outside the gene matches. CDR1 is SGHTA and CDR2 is FQGNSA in the germline V gene. The CDR3 spans 14 residues. The CDR3 region is CASSGGLGYNEQFF. In nucleotides, the CDR3 is TGTGCCAGCAGCGGAGGACTAGGATACAATGAGCAGTTCTTC. The full variable domain, in which reference TRBV7-2 and TRBJ2-1 provide the parts outside the CDR3, is GAGVSQSPSNKVTEKGKDVELRCDPISGHTALYWYRQSLGQGLEFLIYFQGNSAPDKSGLPSDRFSAERTGGSVSTLTIQRTQQEDSAVYLCASSGGLGYNEQFFGPGTRLTVL.

The chain joins TRBV7-9 to TRBJ2-3; 7 nucleotides agree with TRBD1. The CDR3 totals 18 residues. Unmatched junction bases numbered 14, after V lost 5 bases and J lost 0 bases. The V gene's germline CDR1 is SEHNR and CDR2 FQNEAQ (reference sequence). CDR3 protein: CASSPSRQGMPSTDTQYF. In nucleotides, the CDR3 is TGTGCCAGCAGCCCCTCCCGACAGGGTATGCCTAGCACAGATACGCAGTATTTT.

The chain combines TRBV10-3 with TRBJ2-1; D might be TRBD2 (6 bases). The CDR3 totals 16 residues. V lost 3 bases to trimming and J lost 0 bases, with 12 bases between them. Germline lookup yields CDR1 ENHRY and CDR2 SYGVKD. The CDR3 loop reads CAISDPGLSSYNEQFF. The CDR3 region has the DNA TGTGCCATCAGTGACCCGGGACTTAGCTCCTACAATGAGCAGTTCTTC.

This chain links TRBV5-6 with TRBJ2-3; TRBD2 is a possible D gene (6 bases). V lost 6 bases and J 2 bases, leaving 19 bases between the germline ends. In germline, CDR1 is SGHDT, CDR2 YYEEEE. This CDR3 spans 16 amino acids. The CDR3 loop reads CASNLLAEGLTDTQYF. The CDR3 DNA reads TGTGCCAGCAACCTACTAGCAGAGGGGCTCACAGATACGCAGTATTTT.

The chain employs TRBV6-1 and TRBJ2-3; D is perhaps TRBD2 (5 bases). The CDR3 sequence is 16 residues long. Germline CDR1 reads MNHNS; CDR2 reads SASEGT. The germline V and J ends were trimmed by 1 base and 3 bases, with 14 bases remaining between them. The CDR3 region has the DNA TGTGCCAGCAGTGAAGTTCCTAGCTTTACAACAGATACGCAGTATTTT. It is translated as CASSEVPSFTTDTQYF.

The V and J genes are TRBV27 and TRBJ2-1, with 9 bases matching TRBD2. CDR3 length: 15 residues. CDR1 and CDR2 (germline): MNHEY, SMNVEV (reference sequence). V shed 2 bases, J shed 9 bases, and the junction held 8 bases outside the gene matches. The CDR3 nucleotides are TGTGCCAGCAGTTTAGGGCGGGAGGGCCCCACTGAGCAGTTCTTC. Protein product: CASSLGREGPTEQFF.

The chain links TRBV18 to TRBJ1-1; a weak D match, TRBD1 (6 bases). The length of the CDR3 is 14 residues. The ends were cut back, 4 bases at V and 2 bases at J, with 11 bases in the middle. The germline gives CDR1 KGHSH, CDR2 LQKENI. The CDR3 nucleotides read TGTGCCAGCTCACTAATACAGGGAAACACTGAAGCTTTCTTT. Translated, it gives CASSLIQGNTEAFF.